This T cell receptor (beta chain) was recorded in a study of shared clonotypes between healthy human individuals. The naive CD8 population came from CD45RO-negative cells selected for CCR7, without terminally differentiated effector memory CD45RA+ cells. Within Nashville, Tennessee resided all donors, each a Caucasian adult. As handled by the study authors: ImmunoSEQ supplied junction-only sequences lacking quality scores, so filtering was different. This table comes from immunoSEQ multiplex PCR, and its TCRdb copy is limited to in-frame clones, with some not included. V and J calls and clone size follow that table, whereas D and trimming were derived from the DNA. The data contain about 2.2 million clones, 93% of them singletons. Trimming left V 1 base short and J 5 bases short, with 12 bases between. Per the germline V gene, CDR1 is SEHNR and CDR2 is FQNEAQ (reference sequence). The CDR3 consists of 14 residues.

V is TRBV7-9 and J is TRBJ2-7; D gene unclear. This sequence was found in a young man in good health. Some clones in this sample may be carry-over from other donors' samples. Specimen: naive CD8+ T cells from PBMCs. The CDR3 reads CASSLDPSLDEQYF. CDR3 in DNA: TGTGCCAGCAGCTTAGACCCCTCTTTGGACGAGCAGTACTTC.